These 3 T cell receptor beta chains originate from one sample sequenced in a study of blood T cell repertoires in COVID-19. Sequencing used immunoSEQ multiplex PCR; TCRdb keeps in-frame clones, though not all of them. The sample has 270,000 or so clones; 85% are singletons. Sample: PBMCs or T cells enriched from blood (not recorded which). The receptors shown here come from a woman aged 45-65 years who had been exposed to COVID-19.

The rearrangement links TRBV5-4 to TRBJ2-1; perhaps TRBD2 as D (6 bases). V was pared by 4 bases and J by 0 bases, with 20 bases between. The germline V gene has CDR1 SGHNT and CDR2 YYREEE (reference sequence). The CDR3 length is 18 residues. The CDR3 DNA reads TGTGCCAGCAGCCCTGGGGCGGGTAGGGGAGGCTCCTACAATGAGCAGTTCTTC. Its translation is CASSPGAGRGGSYNEQFF.

The V and J genes are TRBV5-4 and TRBJ2-7; 8 nucleotides agree with TRBD1. CDR1 and CDR2 from the germline V gene are SGHNT and YYREEE (reference sequence). The CDR3 is made up of 16 amino acids. V gave up 6 bases and J gave up 3 bases; unmatched junction bases: 14. This chain's CDR3 is CASTDGTGGLIYEQYF. The CDR3 DNA is TGTGCCAGCACCGATGGGACAGGTGGTCTTATCTACGAGCAGTACTTC.

The chain joins TRBV6-4 to TRBJ1-2; no definite D call. This CDR3 spans 14 amino acids. Per germline, CDR1 MRHNA and CDR2 SNTAGT. Trimming removed 3 bases from V and 7 bases from J, with 15 bases in between. The CDR3 coding sequence is TGTGCCAGCAGTGAAGCGGTGGAGGCATCTGGCTACACCTTC. This translates into CASSEAVEASGYTF.